Following are 27 T cell receptor beta chains from one sample sequenced in a study of T cells in tumors after PD-1 blockade. The method was immunoSEQ multiplex PCR; TCRdb's version includes in-frame clones alone and lacks a portion of them. The sample yields tens of thousands of clones, more than 70% seen once. Specimen: PBMCs, collected before anti-PD-1 treatment. These receptors originate from a human donor with basal cell carcinoma.

The chain combines TRBV27 with TRBJ1-6, with D possibly TRBD1 on 5 matching bases. The germline gives CDR1 MNHEY, CDR2 SMNVEV (reference sequence). The CDR3 covers 17 residues. Trimming left V 2 bases short and J 7 bases short, with 18 bases between. CDR3 nucleotides: TGTGCCAGCAGTTTAAAGGGGACCCCACGGTGGAATTCACCCCTCCACTTT. Translation: CASSLKGTPRWNSPLHF.

The J gene is TRBJ2-7, the V gene TRBV6-4, with 8 nucleotides matching TRBD2. This CDR3 spans 15 amino acids. The V gene end was trimmed by 6 bases and the J gene end by 0 bases; junction bases not matched to a gene: 7. The germline gives CDR1 MRHNA, CDR2 SNTAGT. CDR3 bases: TGTGCCAGCAGCGGTAGCGGGGCTACCTCCTACGAGCAGTACTTC. It codes for CASSGSGATSYEQYF.

This clone was seen just once. The rearrangement uses TRBV19 and TRBJ2-7, with 8 bases lining up with TRBD2. Germline values: CDR1 LNHDA, CDR2 SQIVND (reference sequence). CDR3 length: 14 amino acids. V lost 2 bases to trimming and J lost 2 bases; unmatched junction nucleotides: 2. CDR3 loop: CASSILAGPYEQYF. In DNA, the CDR3 is TGTGCCAGTAGTATATTAGCGGGGCCCTACGAGCAGTACTTC.

The chain is built from TRBV6-1 and TRBJ2-7, with 9 nucleotides matching TRBD2. CDR3 length: 15 residues. J lost 3 bases, V lost 2 bases, and 5 bases had no gene match. Germline CDR1 and CDR2: MNHNS and SASEGT. CDR3 nucleotide sequence: TGTGCCAGCAGTGAACAAGATAGCGGGAGCTACGAGCAGTACTTC. Its protein is CASSEQDSGSYEQYF.

V gene TRBV21-1 combines with J gene TRBJ1-5; the table's D call, TRBD1, was not checked against the DNA. TRBV21-1 is reported as a pseudogene. This CDR3 is 15 amino acids long. The CDR3 reads CASSARTGRDQPQHF. CDR3 nucleotide sequence: TGTGCCAGCAGCGCCCGGACAGGGCGCGATCAGCCCCAGCATTTT.

This clone was counted only a few times. The CDR3 spells CASSGTSGALTDTQYF. The CDR3 nucleotides are TGTGCCAGCAGTGGGACTAGCGGGGCTCTCACAGATACGCAGTATTTT. V is TRBV28 and J is TRBJ2-3; 13 bases are shared with TRBD2. Trimming cost V 5 bases and J 2 bases; bases outside gene matches: 4. The CDR3 length is 16 residues. Germline-derived CDR1 and CDR2 are MDHEN and SYDVKM.

In its sample, this clone is medium-sized. V usage is TRBV7-9 and J usage is TRBJ2-7, with D perhaps being TRBD1 or TRBD2 (6 bases each). The germline CDR1 and CDR2 sequences are SEHNR and FQNEAQ (reference sequence). V gave up 4 bases and J gave up 3 bases, with 25 bases separating them. The CDR3 spans 18 residues. Here the CDR3 reads CASSYPEGTKGSGYEQYF. CDR3 nucleotides: TGTGCCAGCAGCTACCCGGAGGGGACAAAAGGATCCGGCTACGAGCAGTACTTC. Together with reference TRBV7-9 and TRBJ2-7, the CDR3 gives the full variable domain: DTGVSQNPRHKITKRGQNVTFRCDPISEHNRLYWYRQTLGQGPEFLTYFQNEAQLEKSRLLSDRFSAERPKGSFSTLEIQRTEQGDSAMYLCASSYPEGTKGSGYEQYFGPGTRLTVT.

This chain uses TRBV4-2 with TRBJ2-5, with 8 bases aligning to TRBD1. The CDR3 is made up of 17 amino acids. Germline V gives CDR1 LGHNA, CDR2 YNFKEQ. The trim removed 2 bases at V and 4 bases at J, leaving 12 bases unmatched. CDR3 loop: CASSQNPTGQGGETQYF. The CDR3, as DNA: TGTGCCAGCAGCCAAAACCCAACCGGACAGGGTGGAGAGACCCAGTACTTC.

The rearrangement joins TRBV18 to TRBJ2-3, with 7 bases matching TRBD1. Losses at the gene ends were 5 bases for V and 10 bases for J; bases not matched to a gene: 12. The CDR3 length is 14 residues. The germline V gene has CDR1 KGHSH and CDR2 LQKENI. The CDR3 DNA reads as TGTGCCAGCTCAGACCCGGGACAGCACAATCCGCAGTATTTT. Translating gives CASSDPGQHNPQYF.

The rearrangement uses TRBV25-1 and TRBJ2-2; D call uncertain. The CDR3 extends over 14 amino acids. V shed 6 bases and J shed 1 base, with 9 bases lying between them. The germline V gene encodes CDR1 MGHDK and CDR2 SYGVNS. Here the CDR3 DNA reads TGTGCCAGCAGGGGCCCCTTGAACACCGGGGAGCTGTTTTTT. Translation: CASRGPLNTGELFF.

By frequency in the sample, this clone is medium-sized (0.01 to 0.1%). The chain uses TRBV5-6 and TRBJ2-2, with 8 nucleotides matching TRBD1. The CDR3 has 13 residues. The J segment lost 7 bases and the V segment lost 4 bases, leaving 3 bases of the junction unmatched. CDR1 SGHDT and CDR2 YYEEEE come from the germline V gene. The CDR3 coding sequence is TGTGCCAGCAGCGGACAGGGCTTCGGGGAGCTGTTTTTT. Its protein is CASSGQGFGELFF.

This clone occurred once. This chain uses TRBV28 with TRBJ1-5; no clear D. CDR3 length equals 14 residues. V lost 2 bases and J 6 bases, leaving 11 bases between the germline ends. Per germline, CDR1 MDHEN and CDR2 SYDVKM. Written as DNA, the CDR3 is TGTGCCAGCAGTTTACGAGGGTTCGGTCAGCCCCAGCATTTT. Translation: CASSLRGFGQPQHF.

This CDR3 reads CASSQTPLGGHTDTQYF. The DNA of the CDR3 is TGCGCCAGCAGCCAGACCCCATTAGGGGGGCACACAGATACGCAGTATTTT. The genes are TRBV4-1 and TRBJ2-3; D is perhaps TRBD1 or TRBD2 (6 bases each). Germline V gene data show CDR1 as MGHRA and CDR2 as YSYEKL. V gave up 3 bases and J gave up 2 bases, with 18 bases separating them. The CDR3 totals 17 residues.

The V gene is TRBV4-2, the J gene TRBJ2-1; the match to TRBD2 covers 8 bases. Looked up from germline, CDR1 is LGHNA and CDR2 is YNFKEQ. J gave up 7 bases and V 0 bases, and 5 bases lay outside the gene matches. CDR3 length equals 15 residues. In DNA, the CDR3 is TGTGCCAGCAGCCAAGATGGCGGGGGGCGGAATGAGCAGTTCTTC. It specifies CASSQDGGGRNEQFF.

V gene TRBV10-3 combines with J gene TRBJ1-5, with 9 nucleotides matching TRBD1. The CDR3 has 14 residues. The junction had 6 bases not matched to a gene; V was cut back by 5 bases and J by 7 bases. Germline V gives CDR1 ENHRY, CDR2 SYGVKD. CDR3 in amino acids: CAISTGGARQPQHF. CDR3 DNA sequence: TGTGCCATCAGTACAGGGGGCGCACGGCAGCCCCAGCATTTT.

The chain uses TRBV5-1 and TRBJ1-1; D perhaps matches TRBD1 (5 bases). Germline V gene sequence: CDR1 SGHRS, CDR2 YFSETQ. The ends were cut back, 1 base at V and 1 base at J, with 14 bases in the middle. This CDR3 has 16 residues. The CDR3 reads CASSLIQGSPNTEAFF. CDR3 nucleotides: TGCGCCAGCAGCTTGATTCAGGGATCCCCGAACACTGAAGCTTTCTTT.

This clone is a singleton in its sample. V gene TRBV5-6 combines with J gene TRBJ2-3; maybe TRBD2 (5 bases). Germline V lookup: CDR1 SGHDT, CDR2 YYEEEE. The CDR3 totals 15 residues. V was cut by 0 bases and J by 2 bases, with 10 bases left in between. The DNA for the CDR3 is TGTGCCAGCAGCTTGGGAAGCGGCACCACAGATACGCAGTATTTT. Encoded protein: CASSLGSGTTDTQYF.

This chain links TRBV18 with TRBJ2-5; 9 bases agree with TRBD1. The CDR3 covers 17 residues. The ends lost 4 bases at V and 1 base at J; junction bases unmatched: 10. Germline V lookup: CDR1 KGHSH, CDR2 LQKENI. CDR3 sequence reads: CASSLGIGTGPQETQYF. For the CDR3, the DNA is TGTGCCAGCTCACTCGGTATCGGGACAGGGCCCCAAGAGACCCAGTACTTC.

V and J are TRBV27 and TRBJ2-1, with D tentatively TRBD1 (6 bases). V lost 6 bases to trimming and J lost 5 bases, with 26 bases between them. This CDR3 is 18 amino acids long. CDR1 MNHEY and CDR2 SMNVEV come from the germline V gene (reference sequence). In nucleotides, the CDR3 is TGTGCCAGCAGACCAATCCCTTACCGGGACACCGGGGACAATGAGCAGTTCTTC. This translates into CASRPIPYRDTGDNEQFF.

This rearrangement joins TRBV28 to TRBJ1-4; D might be TRBD1 (5 bases). CDR1 is MDHEN, CDR2 SYDVKM, per germline. CDR3 size: 15 residues. The V end lost 1 base, the J end lost 7 bases, and 13 bases lay between the germline ends. This CDR3 reads CASSLSFREAEKLFF. The CDR3 bases are TGTGCCAGCAGTTTATCGTTCAGGGAAGCTGAAAAACTGTTTTTT.

The rearrangement links TRBV5-6 to TRBJ1-4; TRBD1 agrees at 8 bases. The length of the CDR3 is 14 residues. V was clipped by 5 bases and J by 4 bases; unmatched bases: 4. Germline CDR1 reads SGHDT; CDR2 reads YYEEEE. The CDR3, as DNA: TGTGCCAGCAGTAACAGGGGGTTTAATGAAAAACTGTTTTTT. Translated, it gives CASSNRGFNEKLFF. The variable domain in full, with the rest retrieved from reference TRBV5-6 and TRBJ1-4, is DAGVTQSPTHLIKTRGQQVTLRCSPKSGHDTVSWYQQALGQGPQFIFQYYEEEERQRGNFPDRFSGHQFPNYSSELNVNALLLGDSALYLCASSNRGFNEKLFFGSGTQLSVL.

The rearrangement joins TRBV19 to TRBJ2-3; 10 bases agree with TRBD1. V lost 7 bases to trimming and J lost 4 bases; unmatched junction nucleotides: 5. Germline CDR1 and CDR2: LNHDA and SQIVND (reference sequence). The CDR3 runs 14 residues. The chain's CDR3 is CASTAGTGADTQYF. CDR3 coding DNA: TGTGCCAGTACCGCCGGGACAGGGGCAGATACGCAGTATTTT. The entire variable domain, with the rest obtained from reference TRBV19 and TRBJ2-3, is as follows: DGGITQSPKYLFRKEGQNVTLSCEQNLNHDAMYWYRQDPGQGLRLIYYSQIVNDFQKGDIAEGYSVSREKKESFPLTVTSAQKNPTAFYLCASTAGTGADTQYFGPGTRLTVL.

CDR3 bases: TGTGCCAGCAGCAAATTAACTAGCGGGGCTCTCACAGATACGCAGTATTTT. It specifies CASSKLTSGALTDTQYF. This sequence joins TRBV21-1 and TRBJ2-3; the listed D gene, TRBD2, was not tested against the DNA. TRBV21-1 constitutes a pseudogene. The CDR3 covers 17 residues.

The chain links TRBV5-4 to TRBJ1-3; 8 bases align to TRBD1. V lost 4 bases and J lost 4; bases outside the gene matches: 10. This CDR3 spans 16 amino acids. The germline gives CDR1 SGHNT, CDR2 YYREEE (reference sequence). The CDR3 here is CASSPGGGNSGNTIYF. The CDR3 DNA follows: TGTGCCAGCAGCCCAGGGGGCGGGAACTCGGGAAACACCATATATTTT.

The chain joins TRBV28 to TRBJ1-1; D might be TRBD1 (6 bases). The CDR3 is made up of 12 amino acids. The V end lost 9 bases, the J end lost 1 base, and 9 bases lay between the germline ends. Germline V gene sequence: CDR1 MDHEN, CDR2 SYDVKM. The CDR3 protein is CASVDRNTEAFF. CDR3 nucleotides: TGTGCCAGTGTGGACAGGAACACTGAAGCTTTCTTT.

The chain has TRBV5-1 and TRBJ2-3; no clear D. The V and J ends lost 0 bases and 4 bases respectively, with 15 bases between them. Germline-derived CDR1 and CDR2 are SGHRS and YFSETQ. The CDR3 is 16 residues long. The CDR3 region is CASSLEYSRAADTQYF. The CDR3 DNA is TGCGCCAGCAGCTTGGAATACTCCCGGGCCGCAGATACGCAGTATTTT.

The chain couples TRBV4-1 to TRBJ2-7; 7 nucleotides match TRBD2. The germline CDR1 and CDR2 sequences are MGHRA and YSYEKL. The junction had 4 bases not matched to a gene; V was cut back by 2 bases and J by 3 bases. The CDR3 sequence is 14 residues long. The CDR3 protein is CASSQRREGYEQYF. CDR3 in DNA: TGCGCCAGCAGCCAAAGGAGGGAGGGCTACGAGCAGTACTTC.